This T cell receptor beta chain was captured by sequencing in a study of beta chain features in type 1 diabetes. Study details: The samples had roughly 110,000,000 sorted cells examined in all. Broader study findings: TCRB CDR3s from Type 1 diabetes patients were moderately but significantly shorter in all four CD4+ subsets. When VDJ junctions were examined, type 1 diabetes patients showed fewer insertions and more deletions.

Trimming stripped 1 base from V and 0 bases from J, with 5 bases between. There are 14 residues in the CDR3. Germline CDR1 and CDR2: SGDLS and YYNGEE. Sorting with CD45RO/CCR7/CD25/CD127/CD95/CD27 yielded naive, central memory, regulatory and stem-like memory CD4+ cells. Worth noting for this clone: Its antigen is still unknown.

Investigators reverse transcribed all isolated RNA, so they sequenced expressed TCRB transcripts. Assay: immunoSEQ multiplex PCR; the TCRdb copy retains only in-frame clones and omits some. The sample lists 250,000 or so clones; about 14% were seen once. The receptor comes from a man aged 30-40 years with type 1 diabetes. Source material: naive CD4+ T cells from blood. V gene TRBV9 combines with J gene TRBJ1-3; D is undetermined. The CDR3 DNA reads TGTGCCAGCAGCGTAACGAGCTCTGGAAACACCATATATTTT. Encoded protein: CASSVTSSGNTIYF.